The next 18 T cell receptor beta chains were all read from a single sample in a study of T cell responses to AZD1222 COVID-19 vaccine. Here immunoSEQ multiplex PCR was the method, and the copy in TCRdb shows in-frame clones only, minus some. The table includes approximately 120,000 clones, roughly 86% detected once. This specimen was peripheral blood, taken on day 0 of AZD1222 vaccination. These receptors were taken from an adult in good health.

The chain links TRBV5-4 to TRBJ1-2; D perhaps matches TRBD1 (5 bases). Germline CDR1 and CDR2: SGHNT and YYREEE (reference sequence). CDR3 length: 13 residues. V was shortened by 3 bases and J by 6 bases, with 12 bases between the two germline ends. The chain's CDR3 is CASSWDRGNGYTF. The DNA of the CDR3 is TGTGCCAGCAGCTGGGACCGGGGAAATGGCTACACCTTC. The full variable domain, its missing parts supplied by reference TRBV5-4 and TRBJ1-2, is ETGVTQSPTHLIKTRGQQVTLRCSSQSGHNTVSWYQQALGQGPQFIFQYYREEENGRGNFPPRFSGLQFPNYSSELNVNALELDDSALYLCASSWDRGNGYTFGSGTRLTVV.

The V gene is TRBV15, the J gene TRBJ1-4; D is undetermined. This CDR3 comprises 14 residues. V was pared by 1 base and J by 7 bases, with 10 bases between. Germline V gene sequence: CDR1 LNHNV, CDR2 YYDKDF (reference sequence). The CDR3 DNA is TGTGCCACCAGCAGAGGAAGCTTCGGTGAAAAACTGTTTTTT. It translates to CATSRGSFGEKLFF. Full variable domain (outside the CDR3, taken from reference TRBV15 and TRBJ1-4): DAMVIQNPRYQVTQFGKPVTLSCSQTLNHNVMYWYQQKSSQAPKLLFHYYDKDFNNEADTPDNFQSRRPNTSFCFLDIRSPGLGDTAMYLCATSRGSFGEKLFFGSGTQLSVL.

V usage is TRBV7-8 and J usage is TRBJ1-1; tentative D call: TRBD1 (6 bases). The V gene lost 5 bases and the J gene lost 3 bases, with 10 bases spanning the gap. Per germline, CDR1 SGHVS and CDR2 FQNEAQ. CDR3 length: 13 residues. The DNA for the CDR3 is TGTGCCAGCAGCCCAGACAGGTACACTGAAGCTTTCTTT. Translated: CASSPDRYTEAFF.

This clone was observed a single time. The chain combines TRBV5-1 with TRBJ1-1; possibly TRBD1 for D (5 bases). The CDR3 spans 15 residues. Trimming took 0 bases from V and 1 from J, leaving 10 bases between them. Germline loops: CDR1 SGHRS, CDR2 YFSETQ. CDR3 residues: CASSLVGGSNTEAFF. The DNA of the CDR3 is TGCGCCAGCAGCTTGGTTGGGGGATCGAACACTGAAGCTTTCTTT.

The chain is built from TRBV9 and TRBJ2-1; 7 bases are a match to TRBD2. J was trimmed by 0 bases and V by 0 bases; bases with no gene match: 3. CDR3 length equals 16 residues. Germline loops: CDR1 SGDLS, CDR2 YYNGEE. DNA for the CDR3: TGTGCCAGCAGCGTAGAGGGACTAAGCTCCTACAATGAGCAGTTCTTC. Encoded protein: CASSVEGLSSYNEQFF.

The rearrangement uses TRBV6-6 and TRBJ1-6; a weak D match, TRBD1 (5 bases). CDR1 is MNHNY, CDR2 SVGAGI, per germline (reference sequence). Deletions cut 8 bases from V and 5 bases from J, with 10 bases between. The CDR3 length is 13 residues. CDR3 region: CASALGDNSPLHF. The CDR3 DNA sequence: TGTGCCAGCGCCCTGGGGGATAATTCACCCCTCCACTTT.

V gene TRBV7-2 combines with J gene TRBJ2-7; TRBD1 aligns across 8 bases. V dropped 7 bases and J dropped 6; count of bases not matched to a gene: 8. The CDR3 consists of 13 residues. Germline V lookup: CDR1 SGHTA, CDR2 FQGNSA. The CDR3 reads CASNQGAYGEQYF. CDR3 nucleotide sequence: TGTGCCAGCAACCAGGGGGCTTACGGCGAGCAGTACTTC.

The chain recombines TRBV19 with TRBJ1-1, with D tentatively TRBD1 (6 bases). The CDR3 runs 14 residues. V was cut by 5 bases and J by 1 base, with 11 bases left in between. Germline V gene lookup returns CDR1 LNHDA and CDR2 SQIVND (reference sequence). The CDR3 nucleotides read TGTGCCAGTAGTCCCACGGACAGGAACACTGAAGCTTTCTTT. It yields the protein CASSPTDRNTEAFF.

This clone was counted only a few times. CDR3 loop: CASSEIRDTHEQYF. In nucleotides, the CDR3 is TGTGCCAGCAGTGAAATCAGGGACACCCACGAGCAGTACTTC. The genes are TRBV6-1 and TRBJ2-7, with a tentative D call TRBD1 (6 bases). The V gene lost 2 bases and the J gene lost 5 bases, with 13 bases spanning the gap. This CDR3 is built from 14 residues. Germline loops: CDR1 MNHNS, CDR2 SASEGT.

The chain joins TRBV6-1 to TRBJ2-6; D could derive from TRBD1 or TRBD2 (5 bases each). Germline loops: CDR1 MNHNS, CDR2 SASEGT. Deletions cut 2 bases from V and 0 bases from J, with 17 bases between. The CDR3 consists of 19 residues. DNA of the CDR3: TGTGCCAGCAGTGAATTGAGGGGCAGGGTGAGCTCTGGGGCCAACGTCCTGACTTTC. This gives the protein CASSELRGRVSSGANVLTF.

V usage is TRBV6-5 and J usage is TRBJ2-7; tentatively, D is TRBD1 (6 bases). This CDR3 contains 14 residues. The germline CDR1 and CDR2 sequences are MNHEY and SVGAGI. Trimming removed 6 bases at V and 3 bases at J, with 15 bases between. Written as DNA, the CDR3 is TGTGCCAGCAGGCCATCCTGGGGGCTCTACGAGCAGTACTTC. It specifies CASRPSWGLYEQYF.

This rearrangement joins TRBV12-5 to TRBJ2-7; D might be TRBD2 (5 bases). The CDR3 has 14 residues. V dropped 0 bases and J dropped 6 bases, with 12 bases sitting between them. CDR1 LGHNT and CDR2 FRNRAP come from the germline V gene. The CDR3 loop is CASGLVLSEGEQYF. In DNA form, the CDR3 reads TGTGCTAGTGGTTTGGTACTCTCCGAGGGCGAGCAGTACTTC.

The chain couples TRBV7-2 to TRBJ2-3; 13 positions agree with TRBD2. There are 16 residues in the CDR3. The V gene end was trimmed by 6 bases and the J gene end by 4 bases; junction bases not matched to a gene: 7. The germline V gene encodes CDR1 SGHTA and CDR2 FQGNSA. The CDR3 sequence is CASSRLAGGGSDTQYF. Written as DNA, the CDR3 is TGTGCCAGCAGTCGACTAGCGGGAGGAGGGTCAGATACGCAGTATTTT.

This clone was observed a few times. The rearrangement joins TRBV4-2 to TRBJ2-2; no clear D gene. The CDR3 is 16 amino acids. V was shortened by 3 bases and J by 1 base, with 12 bases between the two germline ends. Germline V gene sequence: CDR1 LGHNA, CDR2 YNFKEQ. The CDR3 region has the DNA TGTGCCAGCAGCCATGGGCCTATCGGGAACACCGGGGAGCTGTTTTTT. Its translation: CASSHGPIGNTGELFF.

This clone was observed a single time. The chain uses TRBV4-2 and TRBJ1-6, with D possibly being TRBD1 (6 bases). CDR1 and CDR2 (germline): LGHNA, YNFKEQ. The CDR3 spans 16 residues. Trimming took off 3 bases at V and 6 bases at J, with 15 bases between the two ends. The DNA for the CDR3 is TGTGCCAGCAGCCAGGGGCAGGGGTTAGCTAATTCACCCCTCCACTTT. Translating gives CASSQGQGLANSPLHF.

This chain joins TRBV20-1 and TRBJ1-1, with D hard to call. V lost 3 bases and J lost 8, with 10 bases in between. The length of the CDR3 is 11 residues. Germline CDR1 DFQATT, CDR2 SNEGSKA (reference sequence). The CDR3 coding sequence is TGCAGTGCTAGGCAGGACCGGGAAGCTTTCTTT. Its protein product is CSARQDREAFF.

The rearrangement uses TRBV4-3 and TRBJ2-7, with 9 positions matching TRBD1. Trimming cost V 4 bases and J 1 base; bases outside gene matches: 5. The CDR3 consists of 15 residues. Per germline, CDR1 LGHNA and CDR2 YSLEER. CDR3 amino acids: CASSPWDRASYEQYF. CDR3 nucleotide sequence: TGCGCCAGCAGCCCCTGGGACAGGGCTTCCTACGAGCAGTACTTC.

The V and J genes are TRBV5-1 and TRBJ1-2; D possibly corresponds to TRBD1 (5 bases). The CDR3 is 14 amino acids. V lost 2 bases and J lost 3, with 11 bases in between. Germline V gene lookup returns CDR1 SGHRS and CDR2 YFSETQ. The CDR3 protein is CASSFEQGDYGYTF. CDR3 coding DNA: TGCGCCAGCAGCTTCGAACAAGGGGACTATGGCTACACCTTC. Filled out from reference TRBV5-1 and TRBJ1-2, the complete variable domain reads KAGVTQTPRYLIKTRGQQVTLSCSPISGHRSVSWYQQTPGQGLQFLFEYFSETQRNKGNFPGRFSGRQFSNSRSEMNVSTLELGDSALYLCASSFEQGDYGYTFGSGTRLTVV.